This entry describes one T cell receptor beta chain. The antigen remains undetermined. These data belong to a study of T cell responses to AZD1222 COVID-19 vaccine. Profiled with immunoSEQ multiplex PCR; TCRdb holds only in-frame clones, not every one. There are about 140,000 clones in the sample; just over 85% occur only once, and roughly 3% lies in the top ten. Points from the study as a whole: Nearly half of the spike-specific TCRs reportedly recognize variant regions that carry no mutations. Mapped onto spike, vaccine-associated CD4 TCRs spanned it and were dominant at 160-218 and 743-854. Clonal diversity was possibly underestimated, and the donors were mostly white British, with more females.

Source: peripheral blood, taken on day 0 of AZD1222 vaccination. This clonotype was sampled from an adult in good health.

CDR3 DNA sequence: TGCGCCAGCAGCTTGGGGTCAGGGCGTTCCTACGAGCAGTACTTC. This sequence encodes CASSLGSGRSYEQYF. The chain couples TRBV5-1 to TRBJ2-7, with D tentatively TRBD1 (5 bases). This CDR3 has 15 amino acids. Trimming took off 0 bases at V and 1 base at J, with 11 bases between the two ends. The germline V gene encodes CDR1 SGHRS and CDR2 YFSETQ.